This T cell receptor (beta chain) appears in the sequencing data of a study of cytomegalovirus exposure and HLA in healthy donors. General observations from the study: For most TCR beta V segments, an earlier analysis put the productive rate at about 87% or about 30% of the time.

With regard to this clone: What it binds is unknown.

Both 60 Vbeta primers and 13 Jbeta primers went into the PCR. The protocol was immunoSEQ multiplex PCR, while the TCRdb copy is restricted to in-frame clones and leaves out a portion. The sample records over 100,000 clones, just under 80% being singletons. Germline lookup yields CDR1 LGHNA and CDR2 YSLEER. There are 17 residues in the CDR3. The J segment lost 3 bases and the V segment lost 0 bases, leaving 5 bases of the junction unmatched. This receptor was obtained from a male donor in good health and CMV-seronegative. This chain joins TRBV4-3 and TRBJ2-2; 9 bases are shared with TRBD2. Sequences were obtained from PBMCs. CDR3 sequence reads: CASSQERAGGDTGELFF. DNA for the CDR3: TGCGCCAGCAGCCAAGAAAGAGCGGGGGGCGACACCGGGGAGCTGTTTTTT.